These T cell receptor beta chains were read from a single sample in a study of shared clonotypes between healthy human individuals. The table came from immunoSEQ multiplex PCR; TCRdb's copy has only in-frame clones and leaves some out. Of roughly 2 million clones in the sample, roughly 95% were seen once. Sequenced sample: naive CD4+ T cells sorted from blood. The origin of the receptors is a man between 18 and 29 years old in good health. Each CDR3 is given with its conserved first and last residue. Each record gives: CDR3 length, J gene, D gene, clone size, V gene, CDR3 protein, CDR3 DNA. D genes are given only for firm matches. Size values are once, few and many counts, or a class for expanded clones, and some rows have none.

15,TRBJ2-7,TRBD1,.,TRBV6-5,CASSYRGTGGYEQYF,TGTGCCAGCAGTTATCGCGGGACAGGGGGTTACGAGCAGTACTTC
15,TRBJ2-5,TRBD2,.,TRBV4-1,CASSQGDYPQETQYF,TGCGCCAGCAGCCAGGGGGACTACCCCCAAGAGACCCAGTACTTC
15,TRBJ2-3,.,.,TRBV7-3,CASSSAVGSTDTQYF,TGTGCCAGCAGCTCAGCGGTGGGCAGCACAGATACGCAGTATTTT
14,TRBJ2-5,.,.,TRBV11-3,CASSLDPDGKTQYF,TGTGCCAGCAGCTTAGATCCCGACGGGAAGACCCAGTACTTC
13,TRBJ2-3,.,.,TRBV27,CASSLRGPDTQYF,TGTGCCAGCAGTTTAAGAGGGCCAGATACGCAGTATTTT
18,TRBJ1-4,TRBD1,.,TRBV5-1,CASRTSPGTGSTNEKLFF,TGCGCCAGCAGAACGAGTCCCGGGACAGGGTCAACTAATGAAAAACTGTTTTTT
14,TRBJ1-5,TRBD1,.,TRBV29-1,CSVRQGSGNQPQHF,TGCAGCGTCCGACAGGGTTCGGGCAATCAGCCCCAGCATTTT
15,TRBJ2-1,TRBD1,.,TRBV27,CASSGQQGNYNEQFF,TGTGCCAGCAGTGGGCAACAGGGGAACTACAATGAGCAGTTCTTC
14,TRBJ2-7,TRBD1,.,TRBV6-5,CASSYTGGSSEQYF,TGTGCCAGCAGTTATACAGGGGGCAGTTCCGAGCAGTACTTC
16,TRBJ2-7,TRBD2,.,TRBV5-1,CASSGGASGPSYEQYF,TGCGCCAGCAGCGGGGGCGCTAGCGGGCCCTCCTACGAGCAGTACTTC
18,TRBJ2-7,.,.,TRBV27,CASSLSGRLASGRPEQYF,TGTGCCAGCAGTTTATCGGGCAGGCTTGCATCGGGGAGGCCCGAGCAGTACTTC
15,TRBJ2-7,.,.,TRBV19,CASSIAGVEVYEQYF,TGTGCCAGTAGTATTGCAGGGGTTGAAGTCTACGAGCAGTACTTC
18,TRBJ2-2,.,once,TRBV2,CASSNIWGSVQNTGELFF,TGTGCCAGCAGCAATATTTGGGGAAGCGTTCAGAACACCGGGGAGCTGTTTTTT
13,TRBJ1-1,.,.,TRBV2,CASSDSANTEAFF,TGTGCCAGCAGTGACAGCGCGAACACTGAAGCTTTCTTT
12,TRBJ1-1,.,.,TRBV30,CAWSEGNTEAFF,TGTGCCTGGAGTGAGGGGAACACTGAAGCTTTCTTT
15,TRBJ1-1,.,.,TRBV4-1,CASSPLEGWNTEAFF,TGCGCCAGCAGCCCGCTAGAGGGTTGGAACACTGAAGCTTTCTTT
15,TRBJ2-1,TRBD1,.,TRBV18,CASSPQGGALGEQFF,TGTGCCAGCTCACCACAAGGGGGCGCACTGGGTGAGCAGTTCTTC
15,TRBJ1-5,.,.,TRBV19,CASSALRTLNQPQHF,TGTGCCAGTAGTGCCTTAAGGACGCTCAATCAGCCCCAGCATTTT
15,TRBJ1-1,TRBD1,.,TRBV10-3,CAISELRGAGGEAFF,TGTGCCATCAGTGAACTCAGGGGGGCTGGCGGTGAAGCTTTCTTT
15,TRBJ2-7,.,once,TRBV9,CASSPYKAGPYEQYF,TGTGCCAGCAGCCCATACAAGGCAGGTCCGTACGAGCAGTACTTC
10,TRBJ1-4,.,.,TRBV30,CAWSGLKLFF,TGTGCCTGGAGTGGGTTGAAACTGTTTTTT
14,TRBJ1-5,TRBD1,once,TRBV30,CAWGTGGSNQPQHF,TGTGCCTGGGGTACAGGGGGTAGCAATCAGCCCCAGCATTTT
16,TRBJ1-2,.,.,TRBV6-1,CASSEGSTGTPYGYTF,TGTGCCAGCAGTGAGGGGTCGACAGGCACGCCGTATGGCTACACCTTC
14,TRBJ1-2,TRBD1,.,TRBV6-5,CASSPRQGKYGYTF,TGTGCCAGCAGCCCCCGACAGGGTAAATATGGCTACACCTTC
12,TRBJ1-1,.,.,TRBV30,CAWSMMNTEAFF,TGTGCCTGGAGTATGATGAACACTGAAGCTTTCTTT
14,TRBJ2-7,.,.,TRBV7-9,CASSFRVPPDEQYF,TGTGCCAGCAGCTTCAGGGTGCCCCCAGACGAGCAGTACTTC
14,TRBJ2-2,.,once,TRBV11-2,CASSLAGVNGELFF,TGTGCCAGCAGCTTAGCTGGCGTGAACGGGGAGCTGTTTTTT
16,TRBJ2-1,TRBD2,.,TRBV6-1,CASSDVAGGLRDEQFF,TGTGCCAGCAGTGACGTAGCGGGAGGGCTGAGGGATGAGCAGTTCTTC
15,TRBJ2-7,TRBD1,.,TRBV5-4,CASSRPGQVRYEQYF,TGTGCCAGCAGTCGGCCGGGACAGGTCCGCTACGAGCAGTACTTC
17,TRBJ1-1,TRBD1,.,TRBV5-5,CASTLVPPGGVRTEAFF,TGTGCCAGCACCCTGGTCCCCCCAGGGGGCGTGAGGACTGAAGCTTTCTTT
15,TRBJ2-3,.,.,TRBV18,CASSPVIASTDTQYF,TGTGCCAGCTCACCAGTAATAGCCAGCACAGATACGCAGTATTTT
16,TRBJ2-1,.,once,TRBV11-2,CASSFRRLARGYEQFF,TGTGCCAGCAGCTTCAGACGGCTAGCAAGAGGATATGAGCAGTTCTTC
13,TRBJ2-7,.,once,TRBV2,CASTRIRGGEQYF,TGTGCCAGCACCAGAATCCGGGGTGGCGAGCAGTACTTC
15,TRBJ2-2,.,.,TRBV2,CASRDTGKNTGELFF,TGTGCCAGCAGAGACACAGGGAAGAACACCGGGGAGCTGTTTTTT
14,TRBJ1-2,.,.,TRBV5-6,CASSVGLTSYGYTF,TGTGCCAGCAGCGTTGGTCTCACGAGCTATGGCTACACCTTC
14,TRBJ2-7,TRBD2,.,TRBV7-2,CASSPPGGQTEQYF,TGTGCCAGCAGCCCCCCGGGGGGGCAGACCGAGCAGTACTTC
15,TRBJ2-7,TRBD1,.,TRBV5-1,CASSSGQAPSYEQYF,TGCGCCAGCAGCTCTGGACAGGCGCCTTCCTACGAGCAGTACTTC
14,TRBJ2-7,.,.,TRBV5-6,CASSGGIGSYEQYF,TGTGCCAGCAGCGGCGGGATCGGGTCCTACGAGCAGTACTTC
13,TRBJ1-5,TRBD1,.,TRBV10-3,CATRDRGPQPQHF,TGTGCCACCCGGGACAGGGGACCGCAGCCCCAGCATTTT
11,TRBJ2-7,.,.,TRBV11-2,CASSLSSGPYF,TGTGCCAGCAGCTTAAGTTCCGGGCCGTACTTC
12,TRBJ2-1,.,.,TRBV2,CASNRGYNEQFF,TGTGCCAGCAATCGGGGGTACAATGAGCAGTTCTTC
17,TRBJ2-1,TRBD2,.,TRBV7-9,CASSLALAGVYINEQFF,TGTGCCAGCAGCTTAGCACTAGCGGGGGTGTATATAAATGAGCAGTTCTTC
19,TRBJ2-6,.,once,TRBV9,CASSVPREGAGSGANVLTF,TGTGCCAGCAGCGTACCCCGGGAGGGGGCAGGGTCTGGGGCCAACGTCCTGACTTTC
17,TRBJ2-3,TRBD2,.,TRBV7-2,CASSPALGGGEEDTQYF,TGTGCCAGCAGCCCAGCGCTGGGGGGAGGGGAGGAAGATACGCAGTATTTT
14,TRBJ2-2,.,.,TRBV29-1,CSVGQRLNTGELFF,TGCAGCGTCGGACAGCGACTTAACACCGGGGAGCTGTTTTTT
13,TRBJ1-1,.,.,TRBV19,CASSIGRQNEAFF,TGTGCCAGTAGTATAGGACGGCAAAATGAAGCTTTCTTT
13,TRBJ2-5,TRBD1,.,TRBV10-3,CAISEGQEETQYF,TGTGCCATCAGTGAGGGACAGGAAGAGACCCAGTACTTC
15,TRBJ2-3,.,.,TRBV5-1,CASSLKSERTDTQYF,TGCGCCAGCAGCTTGAAAAGCGAACGCACAGATACGCAGTATTTT
13,TRBJ2-7,TRBD1,.,TRBV6-5,CASTGTGSYEQYF,TGTGCCAGCACCGGGACAGGTTCCTACGAGCAGTACTTC
15,TRBJ2-2,.,.,TRBV2,CASSESGRNTGELFF,TGTGCCAGCAGTGAGTCGGGCAGGAACACCGGGGAGCTGTTTTTT